This entry describes one TCR beta chain. V gave up 2 bases and J gave up 0 bases, with 10 bases separating them. CDR1 SGHVS and CDR2 FNYEAQ come from the germline V gene. The CDR3 consists of 16 residues. The repertoire was sequenced with immunoSEQ multiplex PCR; TCRdb's copy has only in-frame clones and lacks some. Of over 90,000 clones listed, around 88% are singletons. This record belongs to a study of control samples from healthy donors and cancer patients. The sequenced sample consisted of PBMCs. The source is a man in his sixties with lung cancer. V gene TRBV7-6 combines with J gene TRBJ2-2, with D unresolved. CDR3 sequence: CASSLRVGPNTGELFF. CDR3 nucleotides: TGTGCCAGCAGCTTACGTGTCGGTCCGAACACCGGGGAGCTGTTTTTT.